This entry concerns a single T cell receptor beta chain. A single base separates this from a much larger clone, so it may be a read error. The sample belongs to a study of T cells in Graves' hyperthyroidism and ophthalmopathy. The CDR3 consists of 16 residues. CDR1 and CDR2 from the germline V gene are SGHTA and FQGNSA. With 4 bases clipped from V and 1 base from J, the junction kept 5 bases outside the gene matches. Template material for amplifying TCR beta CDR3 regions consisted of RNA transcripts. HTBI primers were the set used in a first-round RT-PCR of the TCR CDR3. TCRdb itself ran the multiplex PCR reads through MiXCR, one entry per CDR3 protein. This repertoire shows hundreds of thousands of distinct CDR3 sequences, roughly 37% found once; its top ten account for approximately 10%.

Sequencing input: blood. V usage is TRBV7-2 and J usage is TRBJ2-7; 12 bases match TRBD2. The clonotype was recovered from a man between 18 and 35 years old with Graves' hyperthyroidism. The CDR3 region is CASSSWTSGTSYEQYF. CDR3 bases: TGTGCCAGCAGCTCCTGGACTAGCGGGACGTCCTACGAGCAGTACTTC.